Only a few counts were recorded for the clone carrying this T cell receptor (beta chain). Its target is not known. This entry is derived from a study of blood T cells in healthy people across ages. Findings of the study overall: Unsorted PBMC input precluded a conclusive naive versus antigen-experienced comparison.

Each individual donor underwent a draw of ten milliliters of peripheral blood. Next came a second PCR, run for about 6 to 12 cycles, which used a sample-barcoded 5' primer along with a J-beta primer mix. TCRdb reanalysed the 5' RACE reads using MiXCR and keeps one entry per CDR3 protein. Among about 730,000 distinct CDR3 sequences, roughly 44% were seen once, and the ten largest hold 20% to 25%. Source material: blood. The TCR comes from a woman in her fifties or sixties in good health.

The CDR3 coding sequence is TGTGCCAGCAGTGAAACGTCCGGGACAGGGGGCTCGCAGTTCTTC. This encodes CASSETSGTGGSQFF. V gene TRBV2 combines with J gene TRBJ2-1; 12 bases are shared with TRBD1. The CDR3 has 15 amino acids. Looked up from germline, CDR1 is SNHLY and CDR2 is FYNNEI. Trimming took 2 bases from V and 12 from J; bases not matched to a gene: 8.